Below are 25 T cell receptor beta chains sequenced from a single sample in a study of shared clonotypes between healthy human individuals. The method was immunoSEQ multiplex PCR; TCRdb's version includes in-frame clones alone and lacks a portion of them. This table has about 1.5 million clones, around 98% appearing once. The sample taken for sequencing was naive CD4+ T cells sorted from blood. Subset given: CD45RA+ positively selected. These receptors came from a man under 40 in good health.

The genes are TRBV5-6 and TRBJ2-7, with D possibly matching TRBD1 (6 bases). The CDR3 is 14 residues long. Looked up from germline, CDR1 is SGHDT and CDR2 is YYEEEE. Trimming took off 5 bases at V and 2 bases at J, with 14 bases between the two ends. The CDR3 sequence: CASRQFRGAYEQYF. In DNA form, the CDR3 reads TGTGCCAGCAGACAGTTCAGGGGTGCCTACGAGCAGTACTTC.

The CDR3: CASSMRLQYQETQYF. The DNA of the CDR3 is TGTGCCAGTAGTATGCGGCTTCAGTACCAAGAGACCCAGTACTTC. The chain is built from TRBV19 and TRBJ2-5, with D hard to call. CDR1 LNHDA and CDR2 SQIVND come from the germline V gene (reference sequence). The CDR3 contains 15 residues. V lost 3 bases to trimming and J lost 0 bases, with 11 bases between them.

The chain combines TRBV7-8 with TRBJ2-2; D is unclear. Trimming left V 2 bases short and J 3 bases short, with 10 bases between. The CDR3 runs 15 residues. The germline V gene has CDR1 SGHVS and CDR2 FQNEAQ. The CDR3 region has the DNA TGTGCCAGCAGCTTAAATGGTGTCTACACCGGGGAGCTGTTTTTT. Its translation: CASSLNGVYTGELFF. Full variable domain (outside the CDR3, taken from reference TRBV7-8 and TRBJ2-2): GAGVSQSPRYKVAKRGQDVALRCDPISGHVSLFWYQQALGQGPEFLTYFQNEAQLDKSGLPSDRFFAERPEGSVSTLKIQRTQQEDSAVYLCASSLNGVYTGELFFGEGSRLTVL.

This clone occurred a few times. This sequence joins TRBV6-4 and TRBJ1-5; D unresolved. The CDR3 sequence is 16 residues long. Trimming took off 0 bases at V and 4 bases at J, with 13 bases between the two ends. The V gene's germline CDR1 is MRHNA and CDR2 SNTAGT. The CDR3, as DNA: TGTGCCAGCAGTGACTCGAGGCCAGAGAGTAATCAGCCCCAGCATTTT. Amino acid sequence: CASSDSRPESNQPQHF.

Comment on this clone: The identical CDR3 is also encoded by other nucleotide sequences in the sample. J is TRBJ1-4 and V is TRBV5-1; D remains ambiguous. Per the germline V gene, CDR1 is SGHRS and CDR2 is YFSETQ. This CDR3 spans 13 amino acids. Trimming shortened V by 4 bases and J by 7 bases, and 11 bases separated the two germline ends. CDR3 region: CASSREGREKLFF. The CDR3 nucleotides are TGCGCCAGCAGCCGTGAAGGTCGTGAAAAACTGTTTTTT.

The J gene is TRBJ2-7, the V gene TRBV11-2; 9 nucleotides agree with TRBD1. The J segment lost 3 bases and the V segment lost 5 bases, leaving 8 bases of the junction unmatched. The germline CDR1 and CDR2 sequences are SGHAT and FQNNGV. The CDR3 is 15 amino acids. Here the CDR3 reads CASSPDRGDFYEQYF. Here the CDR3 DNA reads TGTGCCAGCAGCCCTGACAGGGGGGACTTCTACGAGCAGTACTTC.

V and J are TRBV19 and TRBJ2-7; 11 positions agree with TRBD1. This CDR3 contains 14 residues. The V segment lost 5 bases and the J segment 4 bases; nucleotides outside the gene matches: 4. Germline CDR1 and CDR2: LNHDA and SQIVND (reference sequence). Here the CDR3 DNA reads TGTGCCAGTAGTTCGGGACAGGGGGGATACGAGCAGTACTTC. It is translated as CASSSGQGGYEQYF.

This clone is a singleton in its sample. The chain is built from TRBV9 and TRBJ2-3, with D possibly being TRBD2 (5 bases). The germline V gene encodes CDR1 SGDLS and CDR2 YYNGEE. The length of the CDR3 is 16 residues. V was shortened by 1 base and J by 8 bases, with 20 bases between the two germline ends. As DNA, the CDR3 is TGTGCCAGCAGCGTACACCCCGATCCCAGCGCGGGTACGCAGTATTTT. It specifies CASSVHPDPSAGTQYF.

For the CDR3, the DNA is TGCAGTGCTACACAGGGTCACGAGCAGTACTTC. Its protein product is CSATQGHEQYF. The J gene is TRBJ2-7, the V gene TRBV20-1, with TRBD1 as a possible D gene (6 bases). Deletions cut 4 bases from V and 5 bases from J, with 9 bases between. Germline lookup yields CDR1 DFQATT and CDR2 SNEGSKA (reference sequence). The CDR3 is 11 amino acids.

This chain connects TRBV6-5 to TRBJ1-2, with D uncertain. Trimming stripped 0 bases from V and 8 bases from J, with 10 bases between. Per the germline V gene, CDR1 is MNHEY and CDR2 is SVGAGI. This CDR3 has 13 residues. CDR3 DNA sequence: TGTGCCAGCAGTTACTCGGGCCCCGCAGGCTACACCTTC. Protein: CASSYSGPAGYTF.

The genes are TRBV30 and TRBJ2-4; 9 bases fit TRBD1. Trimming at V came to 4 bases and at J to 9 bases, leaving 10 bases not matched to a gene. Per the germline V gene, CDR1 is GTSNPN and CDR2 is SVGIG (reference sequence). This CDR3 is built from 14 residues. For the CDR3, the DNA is TGTGCCTGGACCCCGGGACAGACAGGGGGCATTCAGTACTTC. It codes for CAWTPGQTGGIQYF.

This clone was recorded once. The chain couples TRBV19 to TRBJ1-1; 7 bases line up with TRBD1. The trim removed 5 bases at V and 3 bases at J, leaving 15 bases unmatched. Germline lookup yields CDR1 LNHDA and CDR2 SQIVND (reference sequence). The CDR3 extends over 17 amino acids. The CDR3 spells CASSSPPDRPWDTEAFF. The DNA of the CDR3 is TGTGCCAGTAGTTCGCCCCCGGACAGGCCATGGGACACTGAAGCTTTCTTT.

This CDR3 reads CASSEEGPFYNEQFF. The CDR3 nucleotides are TGTGCCAGCAGTGAGGAGGGGCCCTTCTACAATGAGCAGTTCTTC. V gene TRBV2 combines with J gene TRBJ2-1; D perhaps matches TRBD2 (6 bases). This CDR3 region has 15 residues. Germline V gene data show CDR1 as SNHLY and CDR2 as FYNNEI. V lost 3 bases and J 3 bases, leaving 12 bases between the germline ends.

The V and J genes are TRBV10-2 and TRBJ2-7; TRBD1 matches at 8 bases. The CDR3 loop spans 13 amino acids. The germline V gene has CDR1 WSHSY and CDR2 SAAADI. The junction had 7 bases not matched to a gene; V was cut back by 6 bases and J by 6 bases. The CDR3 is CASRRQGASEQYF. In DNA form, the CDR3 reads TGCGCCAGCAGGAGGCAGGGGGCCTCCGAGCAGTACTTC.

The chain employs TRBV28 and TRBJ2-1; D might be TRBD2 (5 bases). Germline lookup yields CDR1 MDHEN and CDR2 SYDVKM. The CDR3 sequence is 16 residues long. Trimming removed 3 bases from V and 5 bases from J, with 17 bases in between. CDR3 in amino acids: CASSFKRVRTNNEQFF. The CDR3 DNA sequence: TGTGCCAGCAGTTTTAAGAGGGTCAGAACAAACAATGAGCAGTTCTTC.

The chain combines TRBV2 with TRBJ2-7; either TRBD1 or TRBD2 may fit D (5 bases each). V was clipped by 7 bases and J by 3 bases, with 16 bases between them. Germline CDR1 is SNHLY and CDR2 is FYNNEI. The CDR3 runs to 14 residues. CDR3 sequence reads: CASTVDEGLYEQYF. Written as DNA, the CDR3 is TGTGCCAGCACTGTAGATGAGGGGCTCTACGAGCAGTACTTC.

In nucleotides, the CDR3 is TGTGCCAGCACCAAACTAGCGGGAGACATTCAGTACTTC. This sequence encodes CASTKLAGDIQYF. This chain connects TRBV7-2 to TRBJ2-4; TRBD2 aligns across 11 bases. V trimming: 7 bases; J trimming: 8 bases; junction bases outside the gene matches: 4. Germline loops: CDR1 SGHTA, CDR2 FQGNSA. CDR3 length equals 13 residues.

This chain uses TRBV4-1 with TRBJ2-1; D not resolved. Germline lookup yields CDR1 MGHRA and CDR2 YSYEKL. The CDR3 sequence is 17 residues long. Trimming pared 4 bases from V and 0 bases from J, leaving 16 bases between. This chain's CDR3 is CASSPYTTVSSYNEQFF. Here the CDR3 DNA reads TGCGCCAGCAGCCCCTATACTACGGTGAGCTCCTACAATGAGCAGTTCTTC.

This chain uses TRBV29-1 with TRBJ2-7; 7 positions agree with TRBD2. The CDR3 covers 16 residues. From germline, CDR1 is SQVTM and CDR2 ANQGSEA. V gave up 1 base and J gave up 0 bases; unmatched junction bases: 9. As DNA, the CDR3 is TGCAGCGTTGAAGCACCAAGCGGGACTGGCTCCTACGAGCAGTACTTC. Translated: CSVEAPSGTGSYEQYF.

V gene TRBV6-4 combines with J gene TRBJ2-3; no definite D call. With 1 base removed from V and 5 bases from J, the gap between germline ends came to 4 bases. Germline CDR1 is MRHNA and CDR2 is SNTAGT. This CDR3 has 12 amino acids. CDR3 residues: CASSDFRDTQYF. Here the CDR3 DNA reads TGTGCCAGCAGTGACTTCCGAGATACGCAGTATTTT.

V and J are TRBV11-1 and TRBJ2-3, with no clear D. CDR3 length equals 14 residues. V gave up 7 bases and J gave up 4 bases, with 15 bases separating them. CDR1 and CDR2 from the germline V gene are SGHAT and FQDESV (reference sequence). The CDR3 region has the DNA TGTGCCAGCAAGCTGATAGGCGCCCCAGATACGCAGTATTTT. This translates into CASKLIGAPDTQYF.

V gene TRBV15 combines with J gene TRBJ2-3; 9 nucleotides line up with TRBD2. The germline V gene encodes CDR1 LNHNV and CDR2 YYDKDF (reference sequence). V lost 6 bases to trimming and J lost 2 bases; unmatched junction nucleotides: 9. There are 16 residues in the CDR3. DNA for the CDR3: TGTGCCACCAGACCTCCGACTAGCGGATTCACAGATACGCAGTATTTT. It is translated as CATRPPTSGFTDTQYF.

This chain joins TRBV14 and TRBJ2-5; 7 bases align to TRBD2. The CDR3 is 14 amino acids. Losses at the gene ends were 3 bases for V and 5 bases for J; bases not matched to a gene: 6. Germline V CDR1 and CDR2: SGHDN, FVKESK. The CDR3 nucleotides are TGTGCCAGCAGCCAGGCGGGAGCTGGGGAGACCCAGTACTTC. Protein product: CASSQAGAGETQYF.

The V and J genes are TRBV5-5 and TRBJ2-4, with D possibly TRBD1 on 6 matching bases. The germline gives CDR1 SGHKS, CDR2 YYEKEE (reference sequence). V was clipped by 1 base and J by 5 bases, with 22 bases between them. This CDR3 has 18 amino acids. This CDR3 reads CASSLRAVLGAGENIQYF. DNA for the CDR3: TGTGCCAGCAGCTTGAGGGCTGTCTTGGGGGCCGGGGAAAACATTCAGTACTTC.

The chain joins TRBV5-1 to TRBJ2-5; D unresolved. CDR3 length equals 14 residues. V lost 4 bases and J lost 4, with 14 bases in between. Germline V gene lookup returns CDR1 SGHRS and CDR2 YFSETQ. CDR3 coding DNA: TGCGCCAGCAGCAAAGGTGACTTTCTAGAGACCCAGTACTTC. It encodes CASSKGDFLETQYF.